This T cell receptor beta chain was documented in a study of blood T cell repertoires in COVID-19. Across the whole study: Samples taken during acute and convalescent COVID-19 were collected in the United States, Italy and Spain. The analysed material was cDNA or gDNA that came from T cells, B-cell-depleted T cells, or PBMCs.

The V gene end was trimmed by 5 bases and the J gene end by 2 bases; junction bases not matched to a gene: 6. Germline lookup yields CDR1 SGHAT and CDR2 FQNNGV. The CDR3 extends over 14 amino acids. Clones were read by immunoSEQ multiplex PCR, and TCRdb kept only the in-frame ones, dropping some. The sample records 250,000 to 350,000 clones, roughly nine tenths being singletons. The sequence came from a man between 18 and 35 years old with active or convalescent COVID-19. Sequencing was carried out using peripheral blood. The chain has TRBV11-2 and TRBJ2-7; 7 bases map to TRBD1. The CDR3 DNA reads TGTGCCAGCAGCGAATACAGGGGACCCTACGAGCAGTACTTC. Translating it yields CASSEYRGPYEQYF.